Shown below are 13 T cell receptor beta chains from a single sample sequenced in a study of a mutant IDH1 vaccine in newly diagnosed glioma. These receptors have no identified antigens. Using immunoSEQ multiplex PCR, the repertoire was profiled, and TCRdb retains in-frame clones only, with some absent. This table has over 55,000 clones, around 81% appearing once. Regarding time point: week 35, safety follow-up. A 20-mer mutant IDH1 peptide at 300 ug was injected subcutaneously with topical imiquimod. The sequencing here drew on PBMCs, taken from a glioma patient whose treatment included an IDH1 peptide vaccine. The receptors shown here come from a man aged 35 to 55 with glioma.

In nucleotides, the CDR3 is TGCAGTGTTAGGGTAGATACGCAGTATTTT. This sequence encodes CSVRVDTQYF. The rearrangement uses TRBV20-1 and TRBJ2-3, with D unclear. V was pared by 7 bases and J by 5 bases, with 7 bases between. Germline V gives CDR1 DFQATT, CDR2 SNEGSKA (reference sequence). CDR3 length: 10 amino acids.

The CDR3 reads CASSLGTAGEQFF. DNA for the CDR3: TGTGCCAGCAGCTTAGGGACAGCGGGTGAGCAGTTCTTC. The V call is TRBV11-3, the J call TRBJ2-1; the D gene could be TRBD1 or TRBD2 (6 bases each). The germline V gene has CDR1 SGHNT and CDR2 YENEEA. The CDR3 loop spans 13 amino acids. V dropped 1 base and J dropped 9 bases, with 10 bases sitting between them. Combining the CDR3 with reference TRBV11-3 and TRBJ2-1 gives the whole variable domain EAGVVQSPRYKIIEKKQPVAFWCNPISGHNTLYWYLQNLGQGPELLIRYENEEAVDDSQLPKDRFSAERLKGVDSTLKIQPAELGDSAVYLCASSLGTAGEQFFGPGTRLTVL.

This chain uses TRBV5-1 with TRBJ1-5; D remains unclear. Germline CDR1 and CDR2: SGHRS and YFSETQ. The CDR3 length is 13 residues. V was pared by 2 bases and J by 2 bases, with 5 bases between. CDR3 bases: TGCGCCAGCAGCTTAAGGGGCAATCAGCCCCAGCATTTT. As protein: CASSLRGNQPQHF.

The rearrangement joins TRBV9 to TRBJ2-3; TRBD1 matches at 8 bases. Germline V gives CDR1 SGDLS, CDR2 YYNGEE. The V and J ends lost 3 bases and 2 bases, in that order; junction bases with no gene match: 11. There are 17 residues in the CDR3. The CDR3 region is CASSAPPRDRLTDTQYF. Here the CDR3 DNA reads TGTGCCAGCAGCGCGCCTCCACGGGACAGGCTCACAGATACGCAGTATTTT.

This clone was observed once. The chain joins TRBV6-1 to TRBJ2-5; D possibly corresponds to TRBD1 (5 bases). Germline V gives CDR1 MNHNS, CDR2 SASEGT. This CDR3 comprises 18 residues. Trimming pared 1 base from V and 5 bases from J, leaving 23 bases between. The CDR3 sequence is CASSEEAGIIGVSETQYF. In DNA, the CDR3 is TGTGCCAGCAGTGAAGAGGCAGGGATCATCGGCGTGTCGGAGACCCAGTACTTC.

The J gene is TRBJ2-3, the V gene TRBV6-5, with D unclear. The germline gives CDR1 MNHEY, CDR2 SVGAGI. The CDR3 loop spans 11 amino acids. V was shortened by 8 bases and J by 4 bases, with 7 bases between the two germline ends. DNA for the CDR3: TGTGCCAGCCGAACACCAGATACGCAGTATTTT. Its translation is CASRTPDTQYF.

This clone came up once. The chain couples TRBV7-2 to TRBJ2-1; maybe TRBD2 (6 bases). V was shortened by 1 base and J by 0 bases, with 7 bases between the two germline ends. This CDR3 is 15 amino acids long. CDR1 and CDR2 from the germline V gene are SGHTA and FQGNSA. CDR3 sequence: CASSLVGGSYNEQFF. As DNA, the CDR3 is TGTGCCAGCAGCTTAGTGGGGGGCTCCTACAATGAGCAGTTCTTC.

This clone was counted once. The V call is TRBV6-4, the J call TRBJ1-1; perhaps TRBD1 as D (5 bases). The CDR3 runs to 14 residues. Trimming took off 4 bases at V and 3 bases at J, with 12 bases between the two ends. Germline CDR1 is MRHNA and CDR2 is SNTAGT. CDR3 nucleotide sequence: TGTGCCAGCAGTGCCAGGGCCACGGACACTGAAGCTTTCTTT. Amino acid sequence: CASSARATDTEAFF.

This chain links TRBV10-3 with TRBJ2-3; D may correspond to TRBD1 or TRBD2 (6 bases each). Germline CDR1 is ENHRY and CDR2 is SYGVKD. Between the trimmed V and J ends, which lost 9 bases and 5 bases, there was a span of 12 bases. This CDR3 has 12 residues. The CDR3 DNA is TGTGCCATAGGGGGGTCGGGAGATACGCAGTATTTT. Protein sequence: CAIGGSGDTQYF.

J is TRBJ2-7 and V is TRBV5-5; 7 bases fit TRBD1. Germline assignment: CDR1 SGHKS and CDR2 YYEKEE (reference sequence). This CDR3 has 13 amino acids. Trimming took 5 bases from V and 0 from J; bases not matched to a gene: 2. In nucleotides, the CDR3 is TGTGCCAGCAGTTCAGGGGGCTCCTACGAGCAGTACTTC. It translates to CASSSGGSYEQYF.

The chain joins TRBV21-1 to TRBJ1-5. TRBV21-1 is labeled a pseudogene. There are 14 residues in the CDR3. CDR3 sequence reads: CASSKAVGHQPQHF. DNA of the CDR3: TGTGCCAGCAGCAAAGCAGTCGGGCATCAGCCCCAGCATTTT.

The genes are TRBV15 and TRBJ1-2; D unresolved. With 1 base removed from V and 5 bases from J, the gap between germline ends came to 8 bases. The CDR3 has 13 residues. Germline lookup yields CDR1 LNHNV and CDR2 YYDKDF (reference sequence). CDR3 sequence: CATSRGGTYGYTF. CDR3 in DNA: TGTGCCACCAGCAGAGGGGGAACGTATGGCTACACCTTC.

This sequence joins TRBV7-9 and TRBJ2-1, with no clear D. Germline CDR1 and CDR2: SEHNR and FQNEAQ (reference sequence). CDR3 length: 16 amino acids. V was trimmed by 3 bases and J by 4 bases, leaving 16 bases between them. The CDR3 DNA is TGTGCCAGCAGCTTGGGCCCTCCACAATCTTACAATGAGCAGTTCTTC. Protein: CASSLGPPQSYNEQFF. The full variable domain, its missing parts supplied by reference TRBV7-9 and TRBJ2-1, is DTGVSQNPRHKITKRGQNVTFRCDPISEHNRLYWYRQTLGQGPEFLTYFQNEAQLEKSRLLSDRFSAERPKGSFSTLEIQRTEQGDSAMYLCASSLGPPQSYNEQFFGPGTRLTVL.